This TCR beta chain was identified in a study of radiotherapy plus CTLA-4 blockade in lung cancer. Notes on the study in general: Tumor-origin TCR clones grew in blood after radiotherapy plus ipilimumab.

Turning to this clone: Its specificity is unknown.

Libraries were prepared by immunoSEQ multiplex PCR; TCRdb keeps only in-frame clonotypes and omits some of them. The sample shows approximately 80,000 clones, 70% to 85% of them seen only once. CDR3 length equals 14 residues. V shed 3 bases, J shed 5 bases, and the junction held 6 bases outside the gene matches. Germline lookup yields CDR1 MGHDK and CDR2 SYGVNS. The rearrangement joins TRBV25-1 to TRBJ1-1; 7 nucleotides agree with TRBD1. The source material was peripheral blood, sampled from a patient treated with radiotherapy plus ipilimumab. The sequence came from a human donor with non-small cell lung cancer who had stable disease on radiotherapy plus ipilimumab. This chain's CDR3 is CASSEPGQRTEAFF. The CDR3 region has the DNA TGTGCCAGCAGTGAGCCGGGACAGCGAACTGAAGCTTTCTTT.